Each of the 25 T cell receptor beta chains below was sequenced from the same sample in a study of molecular identifiers for immune sequencing clone quantification. One entry per CDR3 protein, called by TCRdb with MiXCR from the PCR reads. Of 300,000 to 400,000 distinct CDR3 sequences in the sample, 20% to 25% are singletons; the top ten hold 0.7% to 0.9%. The sample was naive CD8+ T cells from blood, with Jurkat cell RNA spiked in. Subset specified: FACS-sorted CD8+CD4-CCR7+CD45RA+ naive T cells. The receptors derive from a human donor in good health. Some libraries in this study had Jurkat cell RNA spiked in.

This clonotype was counted many times. J is TRBJ2-3 and V is TRBV7-9, with 7 bases lining up with TRBD1. CDR3 length equals 15 residues. Germline-derived CDR1 and CDR2 are SEHNR and FQNEAQ (reference sequence). J was trimmed by 1 base and V by 5 bases; bases with no gene match: 6. The CDR3 DNA follows: TGTGCCAGCAGCAAGACAGGGTCGGGCACAGATACGCAGTATTTT. Translating it yields CASSKTGSGTDTQYF.

This clonotype has at least ten counts. J is TRBJ1-1 and V is TRBV13, with TRBD1 as a possible D gene (6 bases). The CDR3 runs 15 residues. V was pared by 2 bases and J by 0 bases, with 10 bases between. Germline V CDR1 and CDR2: PRHDT, FYEKMQ (reference sequence). This CDR3 reads CASSLKGVMNTEAFF. CDR3 bases: TGTGCCAGCAGCTTAAAGGGGGTTATGAACACTGAAGCTTTCTTT.

This CDR3 reads CASSQVRAVNTGELFF. CDR3 nucleotide sequence: TGCGCCAGCAGCCAAGTGAGGGCGGTGAACACCGGGGAGCTGTTTTTT. The V call is TRBV4-1, the J call TRBJ2-2, with a weak D call TRBD2 (5 bases). V gave up 1 base and J gave up 1 base, with 10 bases separating them. The CDR3 sequence is 16 residues long. Germline V gives CDR1 MGHRA, CDR2 YSYEKL.

Regarding this clonotype: This clone may be a read error of a much larger clone one base away. The rearrangement joins TRBV5-1 to TRBJ2-5; 11 nucleotides align to TRBD2. Germline CDR1 SGHRS, CDR2 YFSETQ. The CDR3 runs 15 residues. CDR3 loop: CASSLTSGGQGTQYF. CDR3 DNA: TGCGCCAGCAGCTTGACTAGCGGGGGCCAAGGGACCCAGTACTTC.

The chain combines TRBV12-3 or TRBV12-4 with TRBJ1-4, with 11 bases matching TRBD1. With 5 bases clipped from V and 10 bases from J, the junction kept 9 bases outside the gene matches. This CDR3 is built from 15 residues. The CDR3 nucleotides read TGTGCCAGCAGTCAGAGGGACAGGGGGATTCGAAAACTGTTTTTT. Translation gives CASSQRDRGIRKLFF.

This clonotype appeared many times. V usage is TRBV12-3 or TRBV12-4 and J usage is TRBJ2-3, with 9 positions matching TRBD2. V was pared by 4 bases and J by 5 bases, with 7 bases of the junction left unmatched. The CDR3 loop spans 15 amino acids. CDR3 amino acids: CASSSPSGGQDTQYF. Written as DNA, the CDR3 is TGTGCCAGCAGTTCTCCCAGCGGGGGGCAAGATACGCAGTATTTT.

V gene TRBV5-6 combines with J gene TRBJ2-7; D may be TRBD1 (6 bases). The germline gives CDR1 SGHDT, CDR2 YYEEEE. This CDR3 is 16 amino acids long. With 4 bases removed from V and 10 bases from J, the gap between germline ends came to 27 bases. The CDR3 DNA sequence: TGTGCCAGCAGCATGGAGGTAACAGGGCCCACGGGGCATCAGTACTTC. As protein: CASSMEVTGPTGHQYF.

A remark on this clonotype: A single base separates this from a much larger clone, so it may be a read error. This rearrangement joins TRBV29-1 to TRBJ2-7; D remains ambiguous. Germline V CDR1 and CDR2: SQVTM, ANQGSEA. This CDR3 has 12 residues. Deletions cut 4 bases from V and 1 base from J, with 8 bases between. The CDR3 nucleotides read TGCAGCGTTGCCGAGGCTTCCTACGAGCAGTACTTC. This gives the protein CSVAEASYEQYF.

Worth noting for this clonotype: With a much larger clone just one base away, this may be a read error. The chain links TRBV7-9 to TRBJ2-3; D may be TRBD1 (5 bases). CDR3 length: 14 amino acids. The germline CDR1 and CDR2 sequences are SEHNR and FQNEAQ (reference sequence). CDR3 protein: CASRSRALTGTQYF. The DNA of the CDR3 is TGTGCCAGCAGGAGCCGGGCCCTCACAGGTACGCAGTATTTT.

This clonotype was detected a few times. The genes are TRBV27 and TRBJ2-7, with 9 bases matching TRBD1. CDR3 length: 15 amino acids. Per germline, CDR1 MNHEY and CDR2 SMNVEV (reference sequence). The trim removed 2 bases at V and 3 bases at J, leaving 5 bases unmatched. This chain's CDR3 is CASSLAGTGIYEQYF. The DNA for the CDR3 is TGTGCCAGCAGTTTAGCCGGGACAGGGATCTACGAGCAGTACTTC.

This clonotype was seen at least ten times. This chain joins TRBV28 and TRBJ2-5; maybe TRBD2 (5 bases). Germline CDR1 reads MDHEN; CDR2 reads SYDVKM. This CDR3 is built from 13 residues. V was shortened by 6 bases and J by 2 bases, with 10 bases between the two germline ends. CDR3 loop: CASRVRGQETQYF. DNA of the CDR3: TGTGCCAGCAGGGTACGGGGACAAGAGACCCAGTACTTC.

In this sample, this clonotype turned up many times. The J gene is TRBJ1-1, the V gene TRBV30, with a possible D match to TRBD1 (6 bases). The CDR3 has 13 residues. Germline CDR1 reads GTSNPN; CDR2 reads SVGIG (reference sequence). Trimming took off 1 base at V and 9 bases at J, with 15 bases between the two ends. Here the CDR3 reads CAWSGVTGTQAFF. CDR3 coding DNA: TGTGCCTGGAGTGGTGTAACAGGGACGCAAGCTTTCTTT.

The sample holds many counts of this clonotype. The chain carries TRBV6-2 or TRBV6-3 and TRBJ2-7; TRBD1 is a possible D gene (6 bases). This CDR3 region has 14 residues. V lost 9 bases and J lost 0, with 15 bases in between. The germline V gene encodes CDR1 MNHEY and CDR2 SVGEGT. CDR3: CASSYRENSYEQYF. The CDR3 DNA reads as TGTGCCAGTTCATACAGGGAAAACTCCTACGAGCAGTACTTC.

This clonotype was picked up many times. The gene calls are TRBV11-2 and TRBJ2-3; D uncertain. The length of the CDR3 is 16 residues. V was shortened by 0 bases and J by 3 bases, with 13 bases between the two germline ends. Germline V gene data show CDR1 as SGHAT and CDR2 as FQNNGV. The CDR3 DNA sequence: TGTGCCAGCAGCTTAGAGGGTAGACCAAAAACAGATACGCAGTATTTT. This codes for CASSLEGRPKTDTQYF.

This clonotype was observed a handful of times. V usage is TRBV11-2 and J usage is TRBJ2-3, with D perhaps TRBD2 (6 bases). This CDR3 is built from 18 residues. Germline V CDR1 and CDR2: SGHAT, FQNNGV. The V gene lost 4 bases and the J gene lost 0 bases, with 20 bases spanning the gap. CDR3 nucleotides: TGTGCCAGCAGCTCTAATAACGCTCTAGCGCTCAGCACAGATACGCAGTATTTT. Translation: CASSSNNALALSTDTQYF. The variable domain in full, completed from reference TRBV11-2 and TRBJ2-3, reads EAGVAQSPRYKIIEKRQSVAFWCNPISGHATLYWYQQILGQGPKLLIQFQNNGVVDDSQLPKDRFSAERLKGVDSTLKIQPAKLEDSAVYLCASSSNNALALSTDTQYFGPGTRLTVL.

In regard to this clonotype: Given a much more abundant clone one base away, this may be a read error. V and J are TRBV28 and TRBJ2-2, with TRBD1 matching over 8 bases. This CDR3 comprises 17 residues. Germline V gene lookup returns CDR1 MDHEN and CDR2 SYDVKM. The CDR3 spells CASTSPRQGMRTGELLF. CDR3 DNA sequence: TGTGCCAGCACCTCTCCACGACAGGGGATGCGCACCGGGGAGCTGCTTTTT.

This clonotype was seen repeatedly, ten times or more. The V call is TRBV19, the J call TRBJ2-7, with TRBD2 identical over 10 bases. The V gene's germline CDR1 is LNHDA and CDR2 SQIVND (reference sequence). The CDR3 runs 13 residues. The V gene end was trimmed by 5 bases and the J gene end by 6 bases; junction bases not matched to a gene: 4. The CDR3 sequence is CASSPGLAAEQYF. The CDR3 nucleotides read TGTGCCAGTAGTCCCGGACTAGCGGCCGAGCAGTACTTC.

Turning to this clonotype: This clone may be a read error of a much larger clone one base away. The chain carries TRBV6-5 and TRBJ2-2; 8 bases line up with TRBD1. Germline V lookup: CDR1 MNHEY, CDR2 SVGAGI. The CDR3 consists of 14 residues. As DNA, the CDR3 is TGTGTCAGCAGCGGACAGGGTGACACCGGGGAGCTGTTTTTT. Translated, it gives CVSSGQGDTGELFF.

This clonotype was recorded at least ten times. The chain has TRBV5-8 and TRBJ2-7; tentatively, D is TRBD1 (5 bases). The germline CDR1 and CDR2 sequences are SGHTS and YDEGEE. The CDR3 runs 14 residues. Trimming took 3 bases from V and 2 from J, leaving 12 bases between them. The CDR3 protein is CASSSALGPYEQYF. The DNA for the CDR3 is TGTGCCAGCAGCTCCGCATTGGGGCCCTACGAGCAGTACTTC.

In this sample, this clonotype turned up a few times. The chain couples TRBV7-9 to TRBJ2-5, with 7 bases matching TRBD1. The CDR3 length is 14 residues. Per germline, CDR1 SEHNR and CDR2 FQNEAQ (reference sequence). The V gene end was trimmed by 5 bases and the J gene end by 1 base; junction bases not matched to a gene: 4. CDR3 nucleotides: TGTGCCAGCAGCAATAGGGACAGCCAAGAGACCCAGTACTTC. This gives the protein CASSNRDSQETQYF.

This clonotype was found many times. This chain uses TRBV7-9 with TRBJ1-6; perhaps TRBD1 as D (5 bases). This CDR3 is 13 amino acids long. Germline V gives CDR1 SEHNR, CDR2 FQNEAQ (reference sequence). Trimming stripped 4 bases from V and 10 bases from J, with 11 bases between. CDR3 nucleotides: TGTGCCAGCAGCTCAGCAGGGTACTCACCCCTCCACTTT. It codes for CASSSAGYSPLHF.

The table lists this clonotype with many counts. This CDR3 reads CASSLSPKRSQPQHF. The CDR3 DNA sequence: TGTGCCAGCAGTTTATCCCCAAAAAGGAGTCAGCCCCAGCATTTT. J is TRBJ1-5 and V is TRBV27; unclear D gene. Germline CDR1 MNHEY, CDR2 SMNVEV (reference sequence). CDR3 length: 15 amino acids. V shed 0 bases and J shed 6 bases, with 12 bases lying between them.

This clonotype occurred many times. The gene calls are TRBV6-6 and TRBJ2-7; possible D gene TRBD1, 5 bases. The CDR3 contains 11 residues. The V gene's germline CDR1 is MNHNY and CDR2 SVGAGI (reference sequence). V dropped 10 bases and J dropped 7 bases, with 14 bases sitting between them. CDR3 region: CATVGVGEQYF. CDR3 coding DNA: TGTGCCACCGTAGGGGTTGGGGAGCAGTACTTC.

The chain combines TRBV6-4 with TRBJ1-5; D possibly corresponds to TRBD1 (5 bases). V lost 4 bases and J 7 bases, leaving 11 bases between the germline ends. Germline values: CDR1 MRHNA, CDR2 SNTAGT. The CDR3 runs 13 residues. CDR3 nucleotide sequence: TGTGCCAGCAGTGCAGGGATCGGACAGCCCCAGCATTTT. This translates into CASSAGIGQPQHF.

V usage is TRBV11-3 and J usage is TRBJ2-7, with D possibly TRBD1 on 6 matching bases. Trimming took off 5 bases at V and 3 bases at J, with 11 bases between the two ends. The CDR3 runs to 13 residues. Germline lookup yields CDR1 SGHNT and CDR2 YENEEA. CDR3 DNA: TGTGCCAGCAGCAGCCGGGACAACTACGAGCAGTACTTC. This gives the protein CASSSRDNYEQYF.